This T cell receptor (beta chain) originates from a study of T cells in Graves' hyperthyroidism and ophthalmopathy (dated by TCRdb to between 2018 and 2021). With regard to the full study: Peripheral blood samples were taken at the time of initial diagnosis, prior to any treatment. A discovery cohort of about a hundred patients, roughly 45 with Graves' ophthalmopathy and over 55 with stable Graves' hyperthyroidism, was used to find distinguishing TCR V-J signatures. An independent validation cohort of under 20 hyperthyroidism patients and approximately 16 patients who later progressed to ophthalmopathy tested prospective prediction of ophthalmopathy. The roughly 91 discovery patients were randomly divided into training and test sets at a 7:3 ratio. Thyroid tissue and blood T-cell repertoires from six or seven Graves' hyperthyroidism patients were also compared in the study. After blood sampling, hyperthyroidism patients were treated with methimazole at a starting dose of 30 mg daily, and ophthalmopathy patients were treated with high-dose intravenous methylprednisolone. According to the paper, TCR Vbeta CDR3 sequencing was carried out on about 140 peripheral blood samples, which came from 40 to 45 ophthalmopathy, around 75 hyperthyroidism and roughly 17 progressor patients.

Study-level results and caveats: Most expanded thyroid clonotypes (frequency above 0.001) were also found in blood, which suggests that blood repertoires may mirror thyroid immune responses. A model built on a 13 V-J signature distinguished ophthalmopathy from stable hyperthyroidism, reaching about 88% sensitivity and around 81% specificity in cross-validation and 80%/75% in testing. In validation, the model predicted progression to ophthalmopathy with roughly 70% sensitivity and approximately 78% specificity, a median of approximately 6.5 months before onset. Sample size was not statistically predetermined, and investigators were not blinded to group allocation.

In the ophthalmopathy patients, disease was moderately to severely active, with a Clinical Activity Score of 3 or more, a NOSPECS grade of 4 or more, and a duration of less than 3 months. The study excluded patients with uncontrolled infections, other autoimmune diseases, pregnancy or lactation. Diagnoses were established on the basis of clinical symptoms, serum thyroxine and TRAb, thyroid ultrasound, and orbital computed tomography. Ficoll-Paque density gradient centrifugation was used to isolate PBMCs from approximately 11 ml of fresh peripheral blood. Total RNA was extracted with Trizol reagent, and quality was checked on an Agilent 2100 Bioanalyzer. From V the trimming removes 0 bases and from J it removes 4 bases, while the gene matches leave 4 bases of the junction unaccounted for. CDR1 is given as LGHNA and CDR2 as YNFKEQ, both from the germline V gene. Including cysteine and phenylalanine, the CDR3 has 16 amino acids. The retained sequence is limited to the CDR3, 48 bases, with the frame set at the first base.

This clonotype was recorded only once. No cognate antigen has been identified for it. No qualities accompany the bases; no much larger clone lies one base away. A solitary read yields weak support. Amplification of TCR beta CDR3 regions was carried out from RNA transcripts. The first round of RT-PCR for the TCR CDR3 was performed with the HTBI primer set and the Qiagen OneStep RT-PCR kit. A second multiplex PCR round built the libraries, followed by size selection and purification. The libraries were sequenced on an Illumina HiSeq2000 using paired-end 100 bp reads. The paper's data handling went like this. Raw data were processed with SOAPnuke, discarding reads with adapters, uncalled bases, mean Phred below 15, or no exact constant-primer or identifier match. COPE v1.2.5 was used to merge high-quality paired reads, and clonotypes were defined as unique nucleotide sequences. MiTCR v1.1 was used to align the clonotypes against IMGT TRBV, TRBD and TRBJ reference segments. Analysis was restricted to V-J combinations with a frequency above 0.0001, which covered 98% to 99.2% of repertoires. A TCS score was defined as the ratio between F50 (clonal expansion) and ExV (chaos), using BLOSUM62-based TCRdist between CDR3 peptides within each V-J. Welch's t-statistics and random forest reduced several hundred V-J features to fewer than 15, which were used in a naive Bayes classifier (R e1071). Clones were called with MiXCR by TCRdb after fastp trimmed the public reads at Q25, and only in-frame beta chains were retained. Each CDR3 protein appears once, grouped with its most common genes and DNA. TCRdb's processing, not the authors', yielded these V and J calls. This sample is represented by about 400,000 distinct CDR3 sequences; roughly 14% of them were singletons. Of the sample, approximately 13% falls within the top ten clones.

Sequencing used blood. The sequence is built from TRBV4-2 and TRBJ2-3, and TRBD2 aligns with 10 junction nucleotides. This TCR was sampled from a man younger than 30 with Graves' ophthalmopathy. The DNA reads TGTGCCAGCAGCCAAGATCCAACTAGCGGGGCAGATACGCAGTATTTT. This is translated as CASSQDPTSGADTQYF.